These 23 T cell receptor beta chains were sequenced from one sample in a study of vaccination and CD4 T cells after COVID-19. The antigens of these receptors remain unknown. As to treatment: roughly nine-day PBMC culture with coronavirus spike peptide pools or control peptides (ViraFEST assay). The Oncomine TCR Beta short-read assay was applied to DNA of cultured CD4+ T cells. Each CDR3 protein gets one entry after TCRdb re-called the PCR reads with MiXCR. The sample has roughly 4,200 distinct CDR3 sequences; roughly 43% are singletons. The source material was CD4+ T cells from blood, cultured in vitro. The receptors were sampled from a human donor who had recovered from COVID-19.

Sample share makes this clonotype medium-sized (0.01 to 0.1%). This sequence joins TRBV30 and TRBJ1-1; TRBD1 is a possible D gene (5 bases). Germline V CDR1 and CDR2: GTSNPN, SVGIG (reference sequence). CDR3 length: 14 amino acids. V was shortened by 0 bases and J by 1 base, with 9 bases between the two germline ends. For the CDR3, the DNA is TGTGCCTGGAGTGTACGGCAGGGGAACACTGAAGCTTTCTTT. It yields the protein CAWSVRQGNTEAFF.

This clonotype has a handful of counts. The gene calls are TRBV7-9 and TRBJ1-2, with 7 bases fitting TRBD1. V shed 6 bases, J shed 4 bases, and the junction held 11 bases outside the gene matches. Germline V gene data show CDR1 as SEHNR and CDR2 as FQNEAQ (reference sequence). The CDR3 has 15 amino acids. CDR3 DNA sequence: TGTGCCAGCAGGCAAATTTACAGGGGAGGCTATGGCTACACCTTC. It yields the protein CASRQIYRGGYGYTF.

This sequence joins TRBV2 and TRBJ2-7; TRBD1 matches at 7 bases. Germline trimming cut 6 bases from V and 5 bases from J; bases unmatched to any gene: 4. The length of the CDR3 is 12 residues. Germline V CDR1 and CDR2: SNHLY, FYNNEI. This CDR3 is CASSNRGHEQYF. The CDR3 DNA is TGTGCCAGCAGCAACAGGGGTCACGAGCAGTACTTC.

This rearrangement joins TRBV20-1 to TRBJ2-1, with 11 positions matching TRBD2. The CDR3 covers 14 residues. Germline lookup yields CDR1 DFQATT and CDR2 SNEGSKA (reference sequence). After removal of 5 bases from V and 6 bases from J, the junction contained 6 bases not matched to a gene. The CDR3 nucleotides are TGCAGTGCTCTAGCGGGAGGAAGTCGCAATGAGCAGTTCTTC. Residues: CSALAGGSRNEQFF.

The CDR3 loop reads CASSQGAGGERSPLHF. In DNA, the CDR3 is TGTGCCAGCAGCCAAGGGGCGGGCGGGGAACGATCACCCCTCCACTTT. This chain links TRBV4-2 with TRBJ1-6, with no clear D. Germline lookup yields CDR1 LGHNA and CDR2 YNFKEQ. The CDR3 contains 16 residues. Trimming took 1 base from V and 10 from J, leaving 17 bases between them.

The CDR3 region has the DNA TGTGCCAGCAGTTATGGGGAGATCTATGGCTACACCTTC. Encoded protein: CASSYGEIYGYTF. V gene TRBV12-3 or TRBV12-4 combines with J gene TRBJ1-2, with no clear D. The CDR3 loop spans 13 amino acids. Trimming removed 4 bases at V and 4 bases at J, with 10 bases between.

This clonotype was detected only once. This chain connects TRBV6-1 to TRBJ2-7, with TRBD2 matching over 11 bases. The CDR3 totals 14 residues. Germline V gene lookup returns CDR1 MNHNS and CDR2 SASEGT. Trimming at V came to 5 bases and at J to 3 bases, leaving 3 bases not matched to a gene. CDR3 loop: CASSPTSGGYEQYF. CDR3 DNA sequence: TGTGCCAGCAGTCCTACTAGCGGGGGCTACGAGCAGTACTTC.

This rearrangement joins TRBV20-1 to TRBJ2-7; D possibly corresponds to TRBD2 (6 bases). This CDR3 is 13 amino acids long. Trimming removed 7 bases at V and 1 base at J, with 14 bases between. Looked up from germline, CDR1 is DFQATT and CDR2 is SNEGSKA (reference sequence). Here the CDR3 reads CSVPLGTSYEQYF. In nucleotides, the CDR3 is TGCAGTGTGCCCTTGGGGACTTCCTACGAGCAGTACTTC.

Comments on this clonotype: One base away lies a much larger clone, so this may be a sequencing read error. This chain joins TRBV20-1 and TRBJ1-2, with no clear D. This CDR3 is built from 10 residues. Trimming took 3 bases from V and 12 from J, leaving 11 bases between them. Germline lookup yields CDR1 DFQATT and CDR2 SNEGSKA (reference sequence). In nucleotides, the CDR3 is TGCAGTGCTAGCTCTGGGAGGCACACCTTC. It specifies CSASSGRHTF.

This chain uses TRBV20-1 with TRBJ2-7, with 10 bases fitting TRBD2. Germline lookup yields CDR1 DFQATT and CDR2 SNEGSKA (reference sequence). The junction had 7 bases not matched to a gene; V was cut back by 0 bases and J by 2 bases. This CDR3 contains 16 residues. The CDR3 DNA is TGCAGTGCTAGAGATAGTTTAGCGGGAGGCGCCTACGAGCAGTACTTC. Translation: CSARDSLAGGAYEQYF.

The rearrangement uses TRBV6-1 and TRBJ1-5; D may be TRBD1 (6 bases). This CDR3 has 16 amino acids. Germline-derived CDR1 and CDR2 are MNHNS and SASEGT. V gave up 1 base and J gave up 2 bases, with 12 bases separating them. CDR3 bases: TGTGCCAGCAGTGAAGACGCGCGACAGGGCAATCAGCCCCAGCATTTT. This translates into CASSEDARQGNQPQHF.

The chain carries TRBV19 and TRBJ1-1, with D possibly matching TRBD1 (6 bases). The CDR3 is 15 amino acids. Trimming left V 3 bases short and J 0 bases short, with 11 bases between. The germline V gene has CDR1 LNHDA and CDR2 SQIVND (reference sequence). The CDR3 loop reads CASSMVRGLNTEAFF. CDR3 sequence (DNA): TGTGCCAGTAGTATGGTGAGGGGGTTGAACACTGAAGCTTTCTTT. The complete variable domain, with remaining parts taken from reference TRBV19 and TRBJ1-1, reads DGGITQSPKYLFRKEGQNVTLSCEQNLNHDAMYWYRQDPGQGLRLIYYSQIVNDFQKGDIAEGYSVSREKKESFPLTVTSAQKNPTAFYLCASSMVRGLNTEAFFGQGTRLTVV.

V gene TRBV2 combines with J gene TRBJ2-1; 10 positions match TRBD2. Germline trimming cut 6 bases from V and 1 base from J; bases unmatched to any gene: 6. This CDR3 has 16 residues. CDR1 and CDR2 from the germline V gene are SNHLY and FYNNEI. The CDR3 DNA sequence: TGTGCCAGCAGCTTTAGCGGGAGGCTATCCTACAATGAGCAGTTCTTC. Protein: CASSFSGRLSYNEQFF.

The chain joins TRBV2 to TRBJ1-2; D gene uncertain. Germline V gene lookup returns CDR1 SNHLY and CDR2 FYNNEI. The CDR3 sequence is 13 residues long. Trimming stripped 6 bases from V and 4 bases from J, with 12 bases between. CDR3 nucleotides: TGTGCCAGCAGACCCTTTGGGGTCTATGGCTACACCTTC. This translates into CASRPFGVYGYTF.

This clonotype appeared a few times. This chain joins TRBV11-3 and TRBJ2-7, with TRBD1 identical over 11 bases. The CDR3 is 15 amino acids. Trimming at V came to 1 base and at J to 7 bases, leaving 6 bases not matched to a gene. Germline CDR1 and CDR2: SGHNT and YENEEA. In nucleotides, the CDR3 is TGTGCCAGCAGCTTAGCGGGACAGGGGGGCGGAGAGCAGTACTTC. Its protein is CASSLAGQGGGEQYF.

This chain connects TRBV9 to TRBJ2-5, with D possibly TRBD2 on 6 matching bases. The length of the CDR3 is 17 residues. CDR1 is SGDLS and CDR2 is YYNGEE in the germline V gene. V lost 1 base and J 7 bases, leaving 23 bases between the germline ends. The CDR3: CASSVFSSAIPRGTQYF. The DNA of the CDR3 is TGTGCCAGCAGCGTATTTTCTAGCGCCATACCCCGGGGGACCCAGTACTTC. The full variable domain, completed using reference TRBV9 and TRBJ2-5, is DSGVTQTPKHLITATGQRVTLRCSPRSGDLSVYWYQQSLDQGLQFLIQYYNGEERAKGNILERFSAQQFPDLHSELNLSSLELGDSALYFCASSVFSSAIPRGTQYFGPGTRLLVL.

The chain employs TRBV20-1 and TRBJ1-6, with D uncertain. There are 14 residues in the CDR3. CDR1 and CDR2 (germline): DFQATT, SNEGSKA (reference sequence). The CDR3 DNA reads TGCAGGGGCTACGGGCCTCTTTATAATTCACCCCTCCACTTT. It yields the protein CRGYGPLYNSPLHF.

This clonotype was seen more than once but under ten times. The chain joins TRBV12-3 or TRBV12-4 to TRBJ2-5; 10 bases match TRBD1. J gave up 1 base and V 6 bases, and 2 bases lay outside the gene matches. The CDR3 has 14 amino acids. The DNA for the CDR3 is TGTGCCAGCAGATGGACAGGGGGCCAAGAGACCCAGTACTTC. Translation: CASRWTGGQETQYF.

This chain uses TRBV6-5 with TRBJ1-5; unclear D gene. The germline V and J ends were trimmed by 2 bases and 0 bases, with 14 bases remaining between them. The CDR3 totals 17 residues. CDR1 and CDR2 from the germline V gene are MNHEY and SVGAGI. The CDR3 is CASSYGGHRVSNQPQHF. The CDR3, as DNA: TGTGCCAGCAGTTACGGTGGGCACCGTGTTAGCAATCAGCCCCAGCATTTT.

The rearrangement joins TRBV9 to TRBJ2-1; D not certain. The CDR3 length is 13 residues. V was shortened by 2 bases and J by 4 bases, with 7 bases between the two germline ends. The germline gives CDR1 SGDLS, CDR2 YYNGEE. The CDR3, as DNA: TGTGCCAGCAGCGTGTCAGGATACAATGAGCAGTTCTTC. As protein: CASSVSGYNEQFF.

CDR3 sequence reads: CSASPGPGYGYTF. DNA for the CDR3: TGCAGTGCTAGTCCGGGGCCAGGATATGGCTACACCTTC. The chain carries TRBV20-1 and TRBJ1-2; D is perhaps TRBD1 (5 bases). The CDR3 is 13 residues long. Germline CDR1 is DFQATT and CDR2 is SNEGSKA (reference sequence). Between the trimmed V and J ends, which lost 3 bases and 5 bases, there was a span of 13 bases.

Turning to this clonotype: One end of the junction varies from germline; a read error may be responsible. The chain is built from TRBV7-7 and TRBJ2-3, with no clear D. This CDR3 has 13 amino acids. Germline lookup yields CDR1 SSHAT and CDR2 FNYEAQ (reference sequence). This CDR3 reads CASSLDRTDTQYF. CDR3 nucleotide sequence: TGTGCTAGCAGCCTGGACCGCACAGATACGCAGTATTTT.

The V and J genes are TRBV6-1 and TRBJ2-1; 7 bases map to TRBD2. The CDR3 runs to 13 residues. Looked up from germline, CDR1 is MNHNS and CDR2 is SASEGT. With 6 bases clipped from V and 5 bases from J, the junction kept 4 bases outside the gene matches. The CDR3 DNA reads TGTGCCAGCAGGCCGGGAGGAAACAATGAGCAGTTCTTC. It codes for CASRPGGNNEQFF.